A single sample gave rise to the 19 T cell receptor beta chains below, sequenced in a study of early T cells in non-severe SARS-CoV-2 infection. TCRdb reanalysed the 5' RACE reads using MiXCR and keeps one entry per CDR3 protein. The sample lists about 62,000 distinct CDR3 sequences, roughly 8.8% seen once, with about 1.2% in the top ten. The sequenced material came from whole blood. The receptors were sampled from an adult who was a healthcare worker with PCR-confirmed SARS-CoV-2 infection or an uninfected control (not recorded which).

The sample holds a few counts of this clonotype. J is TRBJ1-1 and V is TRBV30; D is undetermined. Trimming took 2 bases from V and 5 from J, leaving 6 bases between them. The length of the CDR3 is 11 residues. Germline assignment: CDR1 GTSNPN and CDR2 SVGIG (reference sequence). This chain's CDR3 is CAWSKVTEAFF. CDR3 in DNA: TGTGCCTGGAGTAAGGTAACTGAAGCTTTCTTT.

There are a few counts of this clonotype. The rearrangement joins TRBV12-3 or TRBV12-4 to TRBJ2-7; no firm D call. This CDR3 has 14 amino acids. With 5 bases removed from V and 3 bases from J, the gap between germline ends came to 14 bases. The CDR3 is CASSQYPQIYEQYV. The CDR3 coding sequence is TGTGCCAGCAGTCAGTATCCACAAATCTACGAGCAGTACGTC.

The V call is TRBV7-9, the J call TRBJ1-5, with a tentative D call TRBD1 (6 bases). Trimming shortened V by 5 bases and J by 7 bases, and 12 bases separated the two germline ends. CDR1 and CDR2 from the germline V gene are SEHNR and FQNEAQ (reference sequence). The CDR3 length is 13 residues. CDR3 DNA sequence: TGTGCCAGCAGCCCCCCCCAGGGGCAGCCCCAGCATTTT. This gives the protein CASSPPQGQPQHF.

This chain links TRBV7-9 with TRBJ2-1; D call uncertain. The CDR3 spans 13 residues. The germline V and J ends were trimmed by 0 bases and 7 bases, with 7 bases remaining between them. CDR1 is SEHNR and CDR2 is FQNEAQ in the germline V gene (reference sequence). CDR3 coding DNA: TGTGCCAGCAGCTTAGCTAGCAAGAATGAGCAGTTCTTC. Protein sequence: CASSLASKNEQFF.

The sample holds many counts of this clonotype. The chain is built from TRBV12-3 or TRBV12-4 and TRBJ1-1; 8 positions agree with TRBD1. The CDR3 sequence is 19 residues long. Trimming cost V 3 bases and J 6 bases; bases outside gene matches: 21. CDR3 protein: CASSFWRREDRVVRAEAFF. For the CDR3, the DNA is TGTGCCAGCAGTTTCTGGAGGAGGGAGGACAGGGTGGTTAGGGCTGAAGCTTTCTTT.

This chain uses TRBV20-1 with TRBJ2-1; 8 nucleotides line up with TRBD2. The CDR3 has 15 amino acids. The J segment lost 7 bases and the V segment lost 2 bases, leaving 10 bases of the junction unmatched. Germline V CDR1 and CDR2: DFQATT, SNEGSKA (reference sequence). In DNA form, the CDR3 reads TGCAGTGCTAGATATCTTCGGGGGGGGCAGAATGAGCAGTTCTTC. Encoded protein: CSARYLRGGQNEQFF.

Ten or more counts support this clonotype. CDR3: CASSAGTGAGANVLTF. CDR3 nucleotides: TGTGCCAGCAGTGCCGGGACAGGGGCCGGGGCCAACGTCCTGACTTTC. This rearrangement joins TRBV25-1 to TRBJ2-6, with 10 bases aligning to TRBD1. Germline V lookup: CDR1 MGHDK, CDR2 SYGVNS. Germline trimming cut 4 bases from V and 4 bases from J; bases unmatched to any gene: 4. This CDR3 is 16 amino acids long.

This clonotype was seen ten or more times. The rearrangement links TRBV20-1 to TRBJ2-3, with 7 bases identical to TRBD2. Germline CDR1 DFQATT, CDR2 SNEGSKA (reference sequence). The CDR3 has 17 residues. Unmatched junction bases numbered 9, after V lost 0 bases and J lost 0 bases. The CDR3 is CSARDGGVYSSTDTQYF. CDR3 bases: TGCAGTGCTAGAGATGGGGGGGTTTACTCTAGCACAGATACGCAGTATTTT.

On this clonotype itself: A much larger clone lies one base from this, so it may be a read error. CDR3 in amino acids: CASQVLLF. DNA of the CDR3: TGTGCCAGCCAGGTGCTATTGTTT. The gene calls are TRBV25-1 and TRBJ1-6; D not certain. CDR3 length: 8 amino acids. Germline V lookup: CDR1 MGHDK, CDR2 SYGVNS. Filled out from reference TRBV25-1 and TRBJ1-6, the complete variable domain reads EADIYQTPRYLVIGTGKKITLECSQTMGHDKMYWYQQDPGMELHLIHYSYGVNSTEKGDLSSESTVSRIRTEHFPLTLESARPSHTSQYLCASQVLLFGNGTRLTVT.

The chain employs TRBV5-1 and TRBJ2-5; 15 bases are a match to TRBD2. V was pared by 5 bases and J by 1 base, with 3 bases of the junction left unmatched. The CDR3 is 16 amino acids. Per the germline V gene, CDR1 is SGHRS and CDR2 is YFSETQ. DNA for the CDR3: TGCGCCAGCAGTGGGACTAGCGGGGGGATCCAAGAGACCCAGTACTTC. Its protein is CASSGTSGGIQETQYF.

This clonotype was detected ten times or more. The rearrangement links TRBV11-2 to TRBJ2-3, with TRBD2 matching 8 bases. Germline V CDR1 and CDR2: SGHAT, FQNNGV. The CDR3 covers 16 residues. J lost 4 bases, V lost 10 bases, and 16 bases had no gene match. CDR3 protein: CATNQPPGGTSDTQYF. The CDR3 nucleotides are TGTGCCACCAACCAACCCCCGGGAGGGACCTCAGATACGCAGTATTTT.

The table lists this clonotype with a few counts. The chain carries TRBV5-4 and TRBJ1-5, with D possibly matching TRBD1 (6 bases). The CDR3 has 15 amino acids. Trimming left V 3 bases short and J 7 bases short, with 17 bases between. Germline lookup yields CDR1 SGHNT and CDR2 YYREEE (reference sequence). The CDR3 DNA is TGTGCCAGCAGCTCGCAGGGGCATGGAGACCAGCCCCAGCATTTT. Residues: CASSSQGHGDQPQHF.

This clonotype was observed many times. The chain employs TRBV18 and TRBJ1-2, with TRBD1 identical over 9 bases. The CDR3 length is 15 residues. J gave up 2 bases and V 2 bases, and 3 bases lay outside the gene matches. Per germline, CDR1 KGHSH and CDR2 LQKENI. CDR3 sequence (DNA): TGTGCCAGCTCACCAAACGGACAGGGGAACTATGGCTACACCTTC. It translates to CASSPNGQGNYGYTF. Together with reference TRBV18 and TRBJ1-2, the CDR3 gives the full variable domain: NAGVMQNPRHLVRRRGQEARLRCSPMKGHSHVYWYRQLPEEGLKFMVYLQKENIIDESGMPKERFSAEFPKEGPSILRIQQVVRGDSAAYFCASSPNGQGNYGYTFGSGTRLTVV.

This clonotype has just one count. This rearrangement joins TRBV6-5 to TRBJ2-3; 7 positions match TRBD1. In germline, CDR1 is MNHEY, CDR2 SVGAGI. The CDR3 consists of 15 residues. V shed 0 bases and J 6 bases; nucleotides not matched to a gene: 6. CDR3 DNA sequence: TGTGCCAGCAGTTACTCCAACAGGGGTGTTGATACGCAGTATTTT. Its protein is CASSYSNRGVDTQYF.

Many counts were recorded for this clonotype. The chain couples TRBV7-3 to TRBJ2-5; 7 bases map to TRBD2. J lost 5 bases, V lost 4 bases, and 7 bases had no gene match. There are 14 residues in the CDR3. The germline gives CDR1 SGHTA, CDR2 FQGTGA. The CDR3 DNA reads TGTGCCAGCAGCTCCAGAACTAGCGCGGAGACCCAGTACTTC. Amino acid sequence: CASSSRTSAETQYF.

This clonotype was recorded a few times. The chain employs TRBV11-2 and TRBJ1-3, with D maybe TRBD1 (5 bases). The germline gives CDR1 SGHAT, CDR2 FQNNGV. The CDR3 is 19 amino acids. Between the trimmed V and J ends, which lost 1 base and 0 bases, there was a span of 19 bases. This CDR3 is CASSLVRRDSKSSGNTIYF. In DNA, the CDR3 is TGTGCCAGCAGCTTAGTTCGCCGGGACTCAAAAAGCTCTGGAAACACCATATATTTT.

This clonotype was seen ten or more times. The chain recombines TRBV5-1 with TRBJ2-3; D remains ambiguous. CDR1 and CDR2 from the germline V gene are SGHRS and YFSETQ. The CDR3 has 12 residues. With 0 bases removed from V and 7 bases from J, the gap between germline ends came to 6 bases. In DNA, the CDR3 is TGCGCCAGCAGCTTGGACGCGTATACGCAGTATTTT. Protein sequence: CASSLDAYTQYF.

The chain recombines TRBV20-1 with TRBJ1-2; D call uncertain. The CDR3 consists of 12 residues. From germline, CDR1 is DFQATT and CDR2 SNEGSKA (reference sequence). V lost 5 bases to trimming and J lost 8 bases, with 15 bases between them. The CDR3 loop reads CSAEKDWSGYTF. The DNA for the CDR3 is TGCAGTGCTGAGAAGGACTGGTCGGGCTACACCTTC.

This clonotype was counted only a few times. The CDR3 DNA is TGTGCCAGCAGCCCAAATCCCGGGATAGGATCGGGGTCGCATGAAAAACTGTTTTTT. It is translated as CASSPNPGIGSGSHEKLFF. The V and J genes are TRBV3-1 and TRBJ1-4; D not resolved. Per germline, CDR1 LGHDT and CDR2 YNNKEL (reference sequence). The CDR3 totals 19 residues. V was cut by 4 bases and J by 6 bases, with 27 bases left in between.